This T cell receptor beta chain was sequenced for a study of CD8+CD57+ T cells in acquired aplastic anemia. Study-wide points: The study identified roughly 31 CD8+ CDR3 sequences shared by patients and controls.

All sequencing subjects had displayed CD8+CD57+ cell expansion on flow cytometry. Genomic DNA served as template for TCR beta VDJ and CDR3 profiling. TCRdb redid the calling of the reads with MiXCR, one entry per CDR3 protein. Of 150,000 to 180,000 distinct CDR3 sequences listed, approximately 52% were seen once; the top ten hold 10% to 15%. Notes on this clonotype: Its antigen is not identified. A read error may explain this, as a much larger clone is one base away.

The CDR3 contains 17 residues. V dropped 5 bases and J dropped 0 bases, with 19 bases sitting between them. The germline V gene encodes CDR1 LGHNA and CDR2 YNFKEQ. This chain links TRBV4-2 with TRBJ1-1, with D possibly TRBD1 on 5 matching bases. Sequencing input: sorted CD4+, CD8+, or CD8+CD57+ T cells (not recorded which) from PBMCs. The source of this sequence is a human donor with aplastic anemia. The CDR3 sequence is CASSGAGSYNLNTEAFF. CDR3 nucleotides: TGTGCCAGCAGCGGGGCAGGGTCGTACAACCTGAACACTGAAGCTTTCTTT.